One sample yielded the 26 T cell receptor beta chains listed below, sequenced in a study of OX40 agonist ivuxolimab in advanced cancers. Generated by immunoSEQ multiplex PCR, the TCRdb table keeps only in-frame clones and is missing some. The table includes some 100,000 clones, under 90% detected once. Specimen: CD4+ or CD8+ T cells sorted from blood, collected in a trial of the OX40 agonist ivuxolimab. Every receptor here comes from an adult with an advanced solid tumor such as melanoma, head and neck, liver or kidney cancer.

V usage is TRBV10-3 and J usage is TRBJ1-6; D not certain. From germline, CDR1 is ENHRY and CDR2 SYGVKD. This CDR3 comprises 11 residues. V lost 2 bases and J lost 14, with 7 bases in between. DNA of the CDR3: TGTGCCATCAGTGAGGGGGTCGCCCTCCACTTT. The encoded protein is CAISEGVALHF.

In its sample, this clone was seen once. The V call is TRBV18, the J call TRBJ2-1; tentatively, D is TRBD2 (7 bases). The CDR3 runs to 15 residues. Trimming stripped 1 base from V and 1 base from J, with 8 bases between. Germline values: CDR1 KGHSH, CDR2 LQKENI. The CDR3 loop reads CASSPQGGSYNEQFF. In DNA, the CDR3 is TGTGCCAGCTCACCACAGGGGGGGTCCTACAATGAGCAGTTCTTC.

The J gene is TRBJ1-2, the V gene TRBV5-8, with D maybe TRBD1 (6 bases). With 2 bases removed from V and 7 bases from J, the gap between germline ends came to 18 bases. Germline-derived CDR1 and CDR2 are SGHTS and YDEGEE. This CDR3 contains 15 residues. DNA for the CDR3: TGTGCCAGCAGCTTCTATCGGGGGCCGGTCGGTGGCTACACCTTC. Protein sequence: CASSFYRGPVGGYTF.

The chain couples TRBV19 to TRBJ1-5, with D perhaps matching TRBD1 (6 bases). Germline CDR1 and CDR2: LNHDA and SQIVND (reference sequence). The CDR3 covers 15 residues. V lost 3 bases and J 5 bases, leaving 14 bases between the germline ends. The CDR3 reads CASSIEGQGYQPQHF. The CDR3, as DNA: TGTGCCAGTAGTATTGAAGGGCAGGGGTATCAGCCCCAGCATTTT.

The chain has TRBV19 and TRBJ2-1; D is possibly TRBD2 (5 bases). Germline assignment: CDR1 LNHDA and CDR2 SQIVND (reference sequence). The CDR3 extends over 17 amino acids. V was cut by 3 bases and J by 0 bases, with 15 bases left in between. CDR3 sequence reads: CASSISGSRTSYNEQFF. CDR3 bases: TGTGCCAGTAGTATCTCGGGATCCCGTACCTCCTACAATGAGCAGTTCTTC.

The rearrangement joins TRBV7-8 to TRBJ2-5; tentative D call: TRBD1 (6 bases). V shed 5 bases and J shed 4 bases, with 11 bases lying between them. The germline gives CDR1 SGHVS, CDR2 FQNEAQ. The CDR3 is made up of 13 amino acids. Written as DNA, the CDR3 is TGTGCCAGCAGCCCGGTCAGGGGAGAGACCCAGTACTTC. Translation: CASSPVRGETQYF.

V and J are TRBV25-1 and TRBJ2-1, with TRBD2 identical over 11 bases. The germline CDR1 and CDR2 sequences are MGHDK and SYGVNS. CDR3 size: 16 residues. V shed 6 bases and J 8 bases; nucleotides not matched to a gene: 12. The CDR3 DNA reads as TGTGCCAGCAGACGGCTACTAGCGGGGGTGGGAGATGAGCAGTTCTTC. The encoded protein is CASRRLLAGVGDEQFF.

This clone was detected only once. The chain has TRBV11-2 and TRBJ1-3; no reliable D call. This CDR3 contains 15 residues. V gave up 1 base and J gave up 0 bases, with 7 bases separating them. Germline V gives CDR1 SGHAT, CDR2 FQNNGV. The CDR3: CASSLGGISGNTIYF. The CDR3 nucleotides read TGTGCCAGCAGCTTAGGAGGGATCTCTGGAAACACCATATATTTT.

The chain links TRBV5-1 to TRBJ2-1; 12 bases align to TRBD2. Trimming at V came to 0 bases and at J to 2 bases, leaving 9 bases not matched to a gene. Germline CDR1 SGHRS, CDR2 YFSETQ. The CDR3 consists of 19 residues. The CDR3 region is CASSLVNPGLAGPYNEQFF. CDR3 bases: TGCGCCAGCAGCTTGGTAAATCCGGGACTAGCGGGCCCCTACAATGAGCAGTTCTTC.

The chain recombines TRBV20-1 with TRBJ1-2; perhaps TRBD1 as D (6 bases). The V gene's germline CDR1 is DFQATT and CDR2 SNEGSKA (reference sequence). The CDR3 loop spans 11 amino acids. Trimming removed 5 bases from V and 10 bases from J, with 14 bases in between. In DNA, the CDR3 is TGCAGTGCTGGCCCCACAGGGATCTACACCTTC. Its protein is CSAGPTGIYTF.

The chain links TRBV19 to TRBJ2-1; 9 positions agree with TRBD1. The CDR3 covers 17 residues. CDR1 and CDR2 from the germline V gene are LNHDA and SQIVND (reference sequence). V lost 2 bases to trimming and J lost 5 bases; unmatched junction nucleotides: 10. The CDR3 loop reads CASSIYLAGQGDNEQFF. DNA of the CDR3: TGTGCCAGTAGTATATACCTCGCGGGACAGGGAGACAATGAGCAGTTCTTC.

This clone was seen a few times. V and J are TRBV19 and TRBJ2-5; D may be TRBD1 (5 bases). CDR1 and CDR2 from the germline V gene are LNHDA and SQIVND (reference sequence). The CDR3 is made up of 15 amino acids. V dropped 3 bases and J dropped 3 bases, with 14 bases sitting between them. CDR3: CASSIDGQGKETQYF. Here the CDR3 DNA reads TGTGCCAGTAGTATTGACGGACAAGGGAAAGAGACCCAGTACTTC.

The rearrangement joins TRBV11-2 to TRBJ1-1, with 8 bases that match TRBD1. In germline, CDR1 is SGHAT, CDR2 FQNNGV. V lost 0 bases, J lost 0 bases, and 9 bases stayed unmatched. The CDR3 runs 18 residues. The CDR3 sequence: CASSLDRGQVVLNTEAFF. The CDR3 coding sequence is TGTGCCAGCAGCTTAGATAGGGGACAGGTAGTATTGAACACTGAAGCTTTCTTT.

The genes are TRBV10-3 and TRBJ1-3; D remains ambiguous. V lost 8 bases to trimming and J lost 0 bases, with 8 bases between them. Germline-derived CDR1 and CDR2 are ENHRY and SYGVKD. The CDR3 length is 13 residues. For the CDR3, the DNA is TGTGCCATCGTCCCCGTCTCTGGAAACACCATATATTTT. It is translated as CAIVPVSGNTIYF.

This clone was seen once. The chain uses TRBV6-5 and TRBJ2-7, with 7 bases lining up with TRBD1. Germline lookup yields CDR1 MNHEY and CDR2 SVGAGI. This CDR3 is 13 amino acids long. J gave up 1 base and V 7 bases, and 4 bases lay outside the gene matches. The CDR3 bases are TGTGCCAGCACCCCGGGACAGTCCTACGAGCAGTACTTC. Its translation is CASTPGQSYEQYF.

The chain joins TRBV5-6 to TRBJ1-5; D is uncertain. The germline gives CDR1 SGHDT, CDR2 YYEEEE. The CDR3 covers 15 residues. V lost 0 bases and J lost 5, with 12 bases in between. Written as DNA, the CDR3 is TGTGCCAGCAGCTTGGCCTGGCAGAAAGATCAGCCCCAGCATTTT. It translates to CASSLAWQKDQPQHF.

This clone was detected a few times. CDR3 DNA sequence: TGTGCCAGCAGCTCGGACACGAACACTGAAGCTTTCTTT. Translating it yields CASSSDTNTEAFF. This chain uses TRBV5-6 with TRBJ1-1; D may be TRBD1 (5 bases). Germline values: CDR1 SGHDT, CDR2 YYEEEE. The length of the CDR3 is 13 residues. The V gene lost 3 bases and the J gene lost 1 base, with 7 bases spanning the gap. The variable domain in full, with the rest retrieved from reference TRBV5-6 and TRBJ1-1, is DAGVTQSPTHLIKTRGQQVTLRCSPKSGHDTVSWYQQALGQGPQFIFQYYEEEERQRGNFPDRFSGHQFPNYSSELNVNALLLGDSALYLCASSSDTNTEAFFGQGTRLTVV.

About this clone: The same CDR3 is also encoded by other DNA sequences in this sample. The chain's CDR3 is CASRQVNNQPQHF. Written as DNA, the CDR3 is TGTGCCAGCAGACAGGTAAACAATCAGCCCCAGCATTTT. The V and J genes are TRBV6-1 and TRBJ1-5; tentative D call: TRBD1 (5 bases). The V end was cut by 6 bases, the J end by 3 bases, with 9 bases between. CDR1 MNHNS and CDR2 SASEGT come from the germline V gene. The CDR3 consists of 13 residues.

The chain is built from TRBV6-1 and TRBJ2-5; tentatively, D is TRBD1 or TRBD2 (5 bases each). The germline V and J ends were trimmed by 10 bases and 0 bases, with 12 bases remaining between them. This CDR3 contains 13 residues. The V gene's germline CDR1 is MNHNS and CDR2 SASEGT. As DNA, the CDR3 is TGTGCCACGGGTCGGGGCCACCAAGAGACCCAGTACTTC. As protein: CATGRGHQETQYF.

This chain uses TRBV7-2 with TRBJ2-1; maybe TRBD1 (6 bases). The CDR3 is made up of 13 amino acids. Germline CDR1 and CDR2: SGHTA and FQGNSA. V dropped 7 bases and J dropped 3 bases, with 10 bases sitting between them. The CDR3 here is CASNTQGYNEQFF. As DNA, the CDR3 is TGTGCCAGCAACACACAGGGCTACAATGAGCAGTTCTTC.

J is TRBJ1-4 and V is TRBV4-3; 9 bases are shared with TRBD1. Per germline, CDR1 LGHNA and CDR2 YSLEER. The V and J ends lost 1 base and 7 bases, in that order; junction bases with no gene match: 4. The CDR3 runs to 15 residues. The CDR3 sequence: CASSQGDRGGEKLFF. CDR3 coding DNA: TGCGCCAGCAGCCAAGGAGACAGGGGGGGTGAAAAACTGTTTTTT.

The CDR3 DNA reads TGTGCCAGCAGCGCGATGACAGGGAGAACAGATACGCAGTATTTT. This sequence encodes CASSAMTGRTDTQYF. The chain is built from TRBV9 and TRBJ2-3; TRBD1 matches at 7 bases. The V gene's germline CDR1 is SGDLS and CDR2 YYNGEE. This CDR3 spans 15 amino acids. The V gene end was trimmed by 3 bases and the J gene end by 3 bases; junction bases not matched to a gene: 7. Full variable domain (remainder filled in from reference TRBV9 and TRBJ2-3): DSGVTQTPKHLITATGQRVTLRCSPRSGDLSVYWYQQSLDQGLQFLIQYYNGEERAKGNILERFSAQQFPDLHSELNLSSLELGDSALYFCASSAMTGRTDTQYFGPGTRLTVL.

This chain joins TRBV9 and TRBJ1-2; D is unresolved. V dropped 0 bases and J dropped 1 base, with 10 bases sitting between them. CDR3 size: 15 residues. From germline, CDR1 is SGDLS and CDR2 YYNGEE. In nucleotides, the CDR3 is TGTGCCAGCAGCGTAGGTGCGGGGTATAACTATGGCTACACCTTC. Protein product: CASSVGAGYNYGYTF.

This rearrangement joins TRBV6-1 to TRBJ1-2; D gene ambiguous. Trimming cost V 5 bases and J 8 bases, with 21 bases left between them. CDR1 is MNHNS and CDR2 is SASEGT in the germline V gene. CDR3 size: 15 residues. DNA of the CDR3: TGTGCCAGCAGTTCTCTTCTGTTGGGCCCACTCGGCTACACCTTC. Encoded protein: CASSSLLLGPLGYTF.

The rearrangement uses TRBV5-1 and TRBJ1-1, with 10 bases aligning to TRBD1. The CDR3 totals 15 residues. The V and J ends lost 4 bases and 3 bases, in that order; junction bases with no gene match: 6. Germline V lookup: CDR1 SGHRS, CDR2 YFSETQ. CDR3: CASSAGTGVDTEAFF. The CDR3 region has the DNA TGCGCCAGCAGCGCCGGGACAGGGGTAGACACTGAAGCTTTCTTT.

V gene TRBV18 combines with J gene TRBJ2-7; D is ambiguous. From germline, CDR1 is KGHSH and CDR2 LQKENI. The CDR3 covers 12 residues. V was trimmed by 8 bases and J by 2 bases, leaving 10 bases between them. The DNA of the CDR3 is TGTGCCAGCCGCCTCGATCCCTACGAGCAGTACTTC. Its translation is CASRLDPYEQYF.